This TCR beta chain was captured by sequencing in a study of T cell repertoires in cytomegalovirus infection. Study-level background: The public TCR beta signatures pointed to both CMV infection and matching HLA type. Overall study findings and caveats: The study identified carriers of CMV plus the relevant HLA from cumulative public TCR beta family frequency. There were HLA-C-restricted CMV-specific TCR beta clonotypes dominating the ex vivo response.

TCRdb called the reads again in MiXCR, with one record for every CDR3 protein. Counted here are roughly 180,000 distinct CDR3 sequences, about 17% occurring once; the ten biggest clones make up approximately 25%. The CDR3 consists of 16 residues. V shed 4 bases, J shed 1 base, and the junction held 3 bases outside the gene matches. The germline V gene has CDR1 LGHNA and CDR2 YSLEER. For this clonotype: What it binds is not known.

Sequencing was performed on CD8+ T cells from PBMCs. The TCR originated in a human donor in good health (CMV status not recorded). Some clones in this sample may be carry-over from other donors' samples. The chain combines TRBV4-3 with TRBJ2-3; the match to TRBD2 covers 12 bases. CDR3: CASSRRTSGGTDTQYF. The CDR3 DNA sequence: TGCGCCAGCAGCCGACGGACTAGCGGGGGCACAGATACGCAGTATTTT.